This is a list of T cell receptor beta chains from one sample in a study of Graves' ophthalmopathy and Graves' hyperthyroidism. Using its own MiXCR run on the multiplex PCR reads, TCRdb lists one record per CDR3 protein. The profile shows over a million distinct CDR3 sequences, around a third of them singletons. Material for sequencing was peripheral blood or thyroid tissue (not recorded which). All receptors derive from an adult man with Graves' hyperthyroidism. Each CDR3 is given with its conserved first and last residue. A D gene is named only where the DNA matches it firmly. Clone size is given for some rows only: seen once, a few or many times, or a class if the clone is expanded.

clone_size,cdr3_length,d_call,v_call,j_call,cdr3_aa,cdr3_nt
-,18,TRBD1,TRBV7-2,TRBJ2-2,CASSHRGQAGNTTGELFF,TGTGCCAGCAGCCACAGGGGGCAAGCTGGAAACACCACCGGGGAGCTGTTTTTT
few,16,-,TRBV25-1,TRBJ1-6,CACSASRQGRNSPLHF,-
-,15,TRBD1,TRBV7-9,TRBJ2-5,CASSRSTGGPETQYF,TGTGCCAGCAGCCGTTCCACAGGGGGACCAGAGACCCAGTACTTC
-,13,-,TRBV6-1,TRBJ1-6,CASRKEGITPLHF,TGTGCCAGCAGGAAGGAGGGAATAACACCCCTCCACTTT
-,14,-,TRBV29-1,TRBJ1-1,CSVDGGILNTEAFF,TGCAGCGTTGATGGGGGGATCTTGAACACTGAAGCTTTCTTT
-,15,-,TRBV9,TRBJ1-2,CASSVPLNRAHGYTF,TGTGCCAGCAGCGTACCACTTAACAGGGCCCATGGCTACACCTTC
many,17,TRBD1,TRBV15,TRBJ1-1,CATSRVAGQGRNTEAFF,TGTGCCACCAGCAGAGTTGCGGGACAGGGTCGGAACACTGAAGCTTTCTTT
many,13,-,TRBV2,TRBJ2-5,CASSEGVRETQYF,TGTGCCAGCAGTGAAGGGGTGCGAGAGACCCAGTACTTC
few,13,-,TRBV20-1,TRBJ2-7,CSGREPNVYEQYF,TGCAGCGGCCGGGAGCCAAACGTTTACGAGCAGTACTTC
few,16,-,TRBV2,TRBJ2-7,CASSLTGGRDPYEQYF,TGTGCCAGCAGCTTAACCGGCGGCCGAGATCCCTACGAGCAGTACTTC
many,14,TRBD1,TRBV2,TRBJ1-6,CATERTGLDSPLHF,TGTGCCACCGAACGGACAGGACTGGATTCACCCCTCCACTTT
few,16,TRBD1,TRBV2,TRBJ2-2,CASSWPGTVHTGELFF,TGTGCCAGCAGTTGGCCGGGGACAGTTCACACCGGGGAGCTGTTTTTT
-,15,-,TRBV20-1,TRBJ2-2,CSAREKDRNTGELFF,TGCAGTGCTAGAGAAAAAGACAGAAACACCGGGGAGCTGTTTTTT
-,15,-,TRBV10-3,TRBJ1-4,CASSYEGGTSEKLFF,TGTGCCAGCAGTTACGAAGGGGGGACTAGTGAAAAACTGTTTTTT
-,14,-,TRBV20-1,TRBJ2-5,CSASLRDRTETQYF,TGCAGTGCAAGTCTACGGGACCGGACAGAGACCCAGTACTTC
-,13,-,TRBV28,TRBJ2-7,CAGGRSGVGEQYF,TGTGCCGGAGGACGCTCGGGGGTGGGCGAGCAGTACTTC
-,15,-,TRBV5-1,TRBJ2-5,CASSFQTAAEETQYF,TGCGCCAGCAGCTTCCAGACAGCCGCAGAGGAGACCCAGTACTTC
-,15,-,TRBV15,TRBJ1-3,CATSRDRSPGNTIYF,TGTGCCACCAGCAGAGATCGAAGCCCTGGAAACACCATATATTTT
many,14,TRBD1,TRBV2,TRBJ2-7,CASSEDRGSDEQYF,TGTGCCAGCAGTGAAGACAGGGGGAGCGACGAGCAGTACTTC
-,13,-,TRBV25-1,TRBJ1-6,CASSETGLSPLHF,TGTGCCAGCAGCGAGACAGGTCTTTCACCCCTCCACTTT
many,13,-,TRBV20-1,TRBJ1-1,CSARAVGGTEAFF,TGCAGTGCTAGAGCGGTAGGAGGCACTGAAGCTTTCTTT
many,16,TRBD1,TRBV6-1,TRBJ1-2,CASREGTGDSGYGYTF,TGTGCCAGCAGAGAAGGGACAGGGGATTCTGGTTATGGCTACACCTTC
-,12,TRBD1,TRBV29-1,TRBJ2-7,CSQGQGGYEQYF,TGCAGCCAAGGACAGGGGGGGTACGAGCAGTACTTC
-,16,TRBD2,TRBV10-3,TRBJ2-2,CAIQRTSGSLMGELFF,TGTGCCATCCAACGGACTAGCGGGAGCCTAATGGGGGAGCTGTTTTTT
many,11,-,TRBV5-6,TRBJ2-7,CASSWDYEQYF,TGTGCCAGCAGCTGGGACTACGAGCAGTACTTC